A single sample gave rise to the 25 T cell receptor beta chains below, sequenced in a study of monozygotic twins with inflammatory bowel disease. TCRdb processed the 5' RACE reads again and assigns one entry to each CDR3 protein, with no DNA. Its table lists 300,000 to 400,000 distinct CDR3 sequences. The sequencing sample was made of blood. These receptors were taken from a human donor with ulcerative colitis or Crohn's disease, or a healthy co-twin of an affected twin (not recorded which).

The chain couples TRBV10-3 to TRBJ2-5; no DNA is available, so the TRBD2 call from TCRdb remains unchecked. In germline, CDR1 is ENHRY, CDR2 SYGVKD. The CDR3 runs to 15 residues. The CDR3 loop reads CAISIARGPQETQYF.

The rearrangement links TRBV6-5 to TRBJ2-2; TCRdb outputs TRBD1, but without DNA this stays unchecked. Germline assignment: CDR1 MNHEY and CDR2 SVGAGI. The CDR3 length is 14 residues. CDR3 region: CASSYSKGAGELFF.

The genes are TRBV5-1 and TRBJ2-1; no DNA is available, so the TRBD2 call from TCRdb remains unchecked. The CDR3 spans 16 residues. Germline CDR1 SGHRS, CDR2 YFSETQ. The CDR3 spells CASSASGTRSYNEQFF.

The chain has TRBV12-3 or TRBV12-4 and TRBJ2-1; TCRdb selects TRBD1, and the lack of DNA leaves this call unchecked. The CDR3 runs 15 residues. CDR3 in amino acids: CASSPGTANYNEQFF.

The gene calls are TRBV20-1 and TRBJ1-1; TCRdb proposes TRBD1, but this gene call is untestable without DNA. The CDR3 extends over 13 amino acids. The germline V gene encodes CDR1 DFQATT and CDR2 SNEGSKA (reference sequence). The CDR3 region is CSARAQGRTEAFF.

This CDR3 reads CATSRPEGQDPPQQFF. This chain links TRBV15 with TRBJ2-1; TCRdb's D call, TRBD1, is unchecked because there is no DNA. The germline V gene has CDR1 LNHNV and CDR2 YYDKDF (reference sequence). The CDR3 is 16 amino acids.

The chain is built from TRBV6-6 and TRBJ2-1. The CDR3 has 12 residues. Germline V gives CDR1 MNHNY, CDR2 SVGAGI (reference sequence). The CDR3 here is CASSYSSAEQFF.

The chain combines TRBV7-2 with TRBJ2-3; TCRdb calls TRBD2, which cannot be checked without DNA. Germline V gene lookup returns CDR1 SGHTA and CDR2 FQGNSA. The CDR3 is made up of 16 amino acids. CDR3 region: CASSLGAGTSTDTQYF.

This CDR3 is CASRPVFDGGYTF. The J gene is TRBJ1-2, the V gene TRBV11-2. Per germline, CDR1 SGHAT and CDR2 FQNNGV. This CDR3 is 13 amino acids long. Full variable domain (outside the CDR3, taken from reference TRBV11-2 and TRBJ1-2): EAGVAQSPRYKIIEKRQSVAFWCNPISGHATLYWYQQILGQGPKLLIQFQNNGVVDDSQLPKDRFSAERLKGVDSTLKIQPAKLEDSAVYLCASRPVFDGGYTFGSGTRLTVV.

This rearrangement joins TRBV5-1 to TRBJ2-3; TCRdb's D gene call, TRBD2, goes unchecked for lack of DNA. Germline lookup yields CDR1 SGHRS and CDR2 YFSETQ. CDR3 length: 15 residues. The CDR3 sequence is CASSLEGKITDTQYF.

The V call is TRBV5-1, the J call TRBJ2-2; TCRdb calls TRBD2, which cannot be checked without DNA. The length of the CDR3 is 15 residues. In germline, CDR1 is SGHRS, CDR2 YFSETQ. CDR3 region: CASLPTAGNTGELFF. Supplemented by reference TRBV5-1 and TRBJ2-2, the full variable domain reads KAGVTQTPRYLIKTRGQQVTLSCSPISGHRSVSWYQQTPGQGLQFLFEYFSETQRNKGNFPGRFSGRQFSNSRSEMNVSTLELGDSALYLCASLPTAGNTGELFFGEGSRLTVL.

V and J are TRBV28 and TRBJ2-7. This CDR3 is 14 amino acids long. Germline CDR1 is MDHEN and CDR2 is SYDVKM. CDR3 sequence reads: CASSLADSWDEQYF.

The chain combines TRBV6-5 with TRBJ1-3. This CDR3 has 15 residues. CDR1 and CDR2 from the germline V gene are MNHEY and SVGAGI. The CDR3 protein is CASSYLGSSGNTIYF.

This chain connects TRBV6-1 to TRBJ1-4; TCRdb selects TRBD1, and the lack of DNA leaves this call unchecked. The CDR3 loop spans 15 amino acids. Germline V gene lookup returns CDR1 MNHNS and CDR2 SASEGT. This CDR3 is CASRSTGQNNEKLFF.

The gene calls are TRBV6-2 or TRBV6-3 and TRBJ2-7. The CDR3 extends over 14 amino acids. Germline lookup yields CDR1 MNHEY and CDR2 SVGEGT. The CDR3 protein is CASSYPGPSYEQYF.

The chain couples TRBV12-3 or TRBV12-4 to TRBJ2-7; TCRdb reports TRBD1, a call that lacks DNA to check it against. The CDR3 spans 19 residues. The CDR3 spells CASSGSQGAKLYNSYEQYF.

This chain connects TRBV15 to TRBJ2-1; TCRdb's D gene call, TRBD1, goes unchecked for lack of DNA. CDR1 is LNHNV, CDR2 YYDKDF, per germline (reference sequence). This CDR3 has 17 residues. The CDR3 loop is CATSTSLGGMGHNEQFF.

CDR3 residues: CASRVAGGITEAFF. The chain is built from TRBV12-3 or TRBV12-4 and TRBJ1-1. This CDR3 is 14 amino acids long.

This CDR3 reads CASSGGLAGDTQYF. V and J are TRBV25-1 and TRBJ2-3; TCRdb's assignment of TRBD2 cannot be checked, as there is no DNA. This CDR3 is 14 amino acids long. From germline, CDR1 is MGHDK and CDR2 SYGVNS.

The rearrangement joins TRBV5-1 to TRBJ1-1; as DNA is missing, the TRBD1 call by TCRdb cannot be tested. Germline values: CDR1 SGHRS, CDR2 YFSETQ. The CDR3 sequence is 15 residues long. The CDR3: CASSLGGQGNTEAFF.

The chain couples TRBV6-6 to TRBJ2-3; the D call from TCRdb, TRBD2, cannot be confirmed without DNA. This CDR3 is built from 14 residues. Germline CDR1 is MNHNY and CDR2 is SVGAGI (reference sequence). The CDR3 sequence is CASGGAGGTDTQYF.

The rearrangement links TRBV7-6 to TRBJ1-1; there is no DNA to check the TCRdb D call of TRBD1. The CDR3 extends over 16 amino acids. Per the germline V gene, CDR1 is SGHVS and CDR2 is FNYEAQ. CDR3 in amino acids: CASSFRQGPWNTEAFF.

This sequence joins TRBV25-1 and TRBJ2-5; TCRdb's D call of TRBD2 is untestable without DNA. In germline, CDR1 is MGHDK, CDR2 SYGVNS. The CDR3 length is 16 residues. Here the CDR3 reads CASSPRGTSKGETQYF.

The chain is built from TRBV2 and TRBJ2-2; the TCRdb D gene call, TRBD2, has no DNA to confirm it. Germline loops: CDR1 SNHLY, CDR2 FYNNEI. The CDR3 has 14 amino acids. The CDR3 sequence: CASKRGGNTGELFF. Looking up the rest from reference TRBV2 and TRBJ2-2 gives the full variable domain: EPEVTQTPSHQVTQMGQEVILRCVPISNHLYFYWYRQILGQKVEFLVSFYNNEISEKSEIFDDQFSVERPDGSNFTLKIRSTKLEDSAMYFCASKRGGNTGELFFGEGSRLTVL.

The chain couples TRBV14 to TRBJ2-5; no DNA is available, so the TRBD1 call from TCRdb remains unchecked. Germline CDR1 is SGHDN and CDR2 is FVKESK. The CDR3 has 16 amino acids. The CDR3 region is CASSPSGVTLQETQYF.